These T cell receptor beta chains were read from a single sample in a study of CD8+ T cells in alopecia areata. Assay used: immunoSEQ multiplex PCR; TCRdb lists only in-frame clones, some missing. The repertoire consists of 140,000 to 150,000 clones, with around 60% occurring once and the leading ten covering 5% to 7.5%. The input for sequencing was CD4+ T cells sorted from blood, taken at week 0. Receptor source: a human donor with alopecia areata. The CDR3 runs from the conserved cysteine through the conserved F or W. D genes are given only for firm matches. Clone size is stated in some rows and not others, as once, few, many or a class when expanded.

cdr3_aa cdr3_nt d_call clone_size j_call v_call
CASTTQGTGRQETQYF TGTGCCAGCACTACACAGGGGACCGGGCGCCAAGAGACCCAGTACTTC TRBD1 . TRBJ2-5 TRBV7-2
CSARTDYGYTF TGCAGTGCAAGGACAGACTATGGCTACACCTTC . . TRBJ1-2 TRBV20-1
CASSSFGGEQFF TGTGCCAGTAGTTCTTTCGGGGGTGAGCAGTTCTTC . . TRBJ2-1 TRBV19
CSATIGGGRNQPQHF TGCAGCGCCACCATTGGGGGGGGAAGAAATCAGCCCCAGCATTTT . once TRBJ1-5 TRBV29-1
CSVDGTGDGYTF TGCAGCGTAGACGGCACGGGTGATGGCTACACCTTC . once TRBJ1-2 TRBV29-1
CASSARQGNYNEQFF TGTGCCAGCAGCGCGCGACAGGGTAACTACAATGAGCAGTTCTTC TRBD1 . TRBJ2-1 TRBV5-6
CASSTTGVVPSGYTF TGTGCCAGCAGCACAACAGGGGTGGTCCCCTCCGGCTACACCTTC TRBD1 . TRBJ1-2 TRBV7-2
CASSQDRAAGGAYEQYF TGTGCCAGCAGCCAAGATAGGGCGGCGGGGGGGGCCTACGAGCAGTACTTC TRBD2 . TRBJ2-7 TRBV4-2
CAWSTWTGPTEAFF TGTGCCTGGAGTACTTGGACAGGGCCCACTGAAGCTTTCTTT TRBD1 . TRBJ1-1 TRBV30
CASSHLSGLEKLFF TGTGCCAGCAGCCACCTAAGTGGGTTGGAAAAACTGTTTTTT . . TRBJ1-4 TRBV7-9
CSVQDRVAKNIQYF TGCAGCGTCCAAGACAGGGTAGCCAAAAACATTCAGTACTTC TRBD1 . TRBJ2-4 TRBV29-1
CASSLLSEGETQYF TGTGCCAGCAGCCTGCTTTCCGAGGGGGAGACCCAGTACTTC . few TRBJ2-5 TRBV4-2
CASSPTGMQTQYF TGCGCCAGCAGCCCAACTGGAATGCAGACCCAGTACTTC . . TRBJ2-5 TRBV4-1
CASSFRREEKLFF TGTGCCAGCAGCTTCCGCCGGGAGGAAAAACTGTTTTTT . . TRBJ1-4 TRBV7-2
CASSLTRLSPLHF TGCGCCAGCAGCTTGACCCGCTTGTCACCCCTCCACTTT . . TRBJ1-6 TRBV5-1
CASSPGIPPYEQYF TGTGCCAGCTCACCGGGGATCCCCCCCTACGAGCAGTACTTC . . TRBJ2-7 TRBV18
CASSLSPGGDGYTF TGTGCCAGCAGCTTATCCCCCGGAGGGGATGGCTACACCTTC . . TRBJ1-2 TRBV5-8
CASSPWTGQETQYF TGTGCCAGCAGCCCATGGACAGGGCAAGAGACCCAGTACTTC TRBD1 . TRBJ2-5 TRBV7-9
CASSERTSGGTDTQYF TGTGCCAGCAGTGAACGGACTAGCGGGGGAACAGATACGCAGTATTTT TRBD2 few TRBJ2-3 TRBV2
CASSQEGGTKQKLFF TGCGCCAGCAGCCAAGAGGGGGGGACAAAACAAAAACTGTTTTTT . few TRBJ1-4 TRBV4-3